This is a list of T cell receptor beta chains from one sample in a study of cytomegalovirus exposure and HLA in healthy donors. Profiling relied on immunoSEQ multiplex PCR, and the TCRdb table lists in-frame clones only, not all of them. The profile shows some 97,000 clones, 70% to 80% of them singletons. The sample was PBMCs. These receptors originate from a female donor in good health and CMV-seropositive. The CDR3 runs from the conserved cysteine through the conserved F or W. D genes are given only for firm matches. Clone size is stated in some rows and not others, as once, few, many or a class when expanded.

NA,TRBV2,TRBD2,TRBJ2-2,CASRRLAAPNTGELFF,TGTGCCAGCCGTCGACTAGCGGCTCCGAACACCGGGGAGCTGTTTTTT
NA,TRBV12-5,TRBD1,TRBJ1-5,CASGLVTVTGENSNQPQHF,TGTGCTAGTGGTTTGGTAACAGTTACAGGGGAAAATAGCAATCAGCCCCAGCATTTT
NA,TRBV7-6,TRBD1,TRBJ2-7,CASSLDRGEQYF,TGTGCCAGCAGCTTAGACAGGGGCGAGCAGTACTTC
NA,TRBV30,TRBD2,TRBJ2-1,CAWAGTRPYNEQFF,TGTGCCTGGGCCGGGACTAGGCCCTACAATGAGCAGTTCTTC
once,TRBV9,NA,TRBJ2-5,CASSVGASLGGETQYF,TGTGCCAGCAGCGTAGGGGCTTCTCTGGGGGGAGAGACCCAGTACTTC
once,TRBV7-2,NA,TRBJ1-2,CASSRATGLYYGYTF,TGTGCCAGCAGCCGCGCGACAGGCCTATACTATGGCTACACCTTC
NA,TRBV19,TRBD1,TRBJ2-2,CASSIRQGTSGELFF,TGTGCCAGTAGTATAAGACAGGGGACGTCCGGGGAGCTGTTTTTT
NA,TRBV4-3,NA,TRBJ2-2,CASRQHRDTGELFF,TGCGCCAGCAGGCAACACAGGGACACCGGGGAGCTGTTTTTT
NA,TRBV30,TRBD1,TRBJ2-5,CAWTLGDRGGQETQYF,TGTGCCTGGACCCTCGGGGACAGGGGAGGGCAAGAGACCCAGTACTTC
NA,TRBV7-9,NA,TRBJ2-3,CASSPGALGYF,TGTGCCAGCAGCCCAGGGGCGCTGGGGTATTTT
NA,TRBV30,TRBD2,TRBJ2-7,CASQAGGPYEQYF,TGTGCCTCCCAGGCGGGGGGGCCCTACGAGCAGTACTTC
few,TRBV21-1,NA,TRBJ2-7,CASSKVEGTILLLSYEQYF,TGTGCCAGCAGCAAAGTCGAGGGCACAATCCTACTCTTATCGTACGAGCAGTACTTC
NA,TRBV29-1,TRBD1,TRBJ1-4,CSVLNRGRSNEKLFF,TGCAGCGTTCTCAACAGGGGCAGGTCTAATGAAAAACTGTTTTTT
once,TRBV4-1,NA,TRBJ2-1,CASSQGQGPGSVGQFF,TGCGCCAGCAGCCAAGGACAGGGTCCCGGGAGTGTAGGGCAGTTCTTC
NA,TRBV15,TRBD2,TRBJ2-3,CATAGGGPADTQYF,TGTGCCACAGCCGGGGGGGGGCCGGCAGATACGCAGTATTTT
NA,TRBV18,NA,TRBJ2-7,CASSPGNAGEKSYEQYF,TGTGCCAGCTCACCGGGAAACGCGGGCGAAAAATCCTACGAGCAGTACTTC
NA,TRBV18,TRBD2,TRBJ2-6,CASSLPGGLAGSGANVLTF,TGTGCCAGCTCACTCCCCGGTGGGCTAGCGGGTTCTGGGGCCAACGTCCTGACTTTC
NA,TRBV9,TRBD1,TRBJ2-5,CASSVAGTGGETQYF,TGTGCCAGCAGCGTAGCTGGGACAGGGGGAGAGACCCAGTACTTC
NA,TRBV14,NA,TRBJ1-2,CASSAYRVGGYTF,TGTGCCAGCAGCGCCTACAGGGTTGGCGGCTACACCTTC
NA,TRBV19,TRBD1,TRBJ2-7,CASGTGGIYEQYF,TGTGCCAGTGGGACAGGGGGCATCTACGAGCAGTACTTC
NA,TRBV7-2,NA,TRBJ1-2,CASVGRGAFYGYTF,TGTGCCAGCGTCGGTCGCGGGGCCTTCTATGGCTACACCTTC
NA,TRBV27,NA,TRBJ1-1,CASSSLGQSNTEAFF,TGTGCCAGCAGTTCTCTCGGACAGTCGAACACTGAAGCTTTCTTT
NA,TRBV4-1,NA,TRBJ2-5,CASSQGPLETQYF,TGCGCCAGCAGCCAAGGTCCCTTAGAGACCCAGTACTTC
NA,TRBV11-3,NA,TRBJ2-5,CASSEGRGETQYF,TGTGCCAGCAGCGAAGGCAGGGGTGAGACCCAGTACTTC
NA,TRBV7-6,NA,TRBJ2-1,CASSQLGDDEQFF,TGTGCCAGCAGCCAGCTAGGGGATGATGAGCAGTTCTTC
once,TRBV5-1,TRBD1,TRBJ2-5,CASSLGQGGTQYF,TGCGCCAGCAGCTTGGGACAGGGGGGGACCCAGTACTTC
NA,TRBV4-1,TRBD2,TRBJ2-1,CASSQDTTEPRGGGFF,TGCGCCAGCAGCCAAGATACGACGGAACCTCGGGGGGGAGGGTTCTTC
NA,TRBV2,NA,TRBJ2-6,CATAGSGANVLTF,TGTGCCACCGCAGGGTCTGGGGCCAACGTCCTGACTTTC
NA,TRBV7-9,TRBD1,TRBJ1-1,CASSPLQGTGGFAEAFF,TGTGCCAGCAGCCCCCTTCAGGGGACAGGGGGATTTGCTGAAGCTTTCTTT
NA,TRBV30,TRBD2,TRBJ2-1,CAWSGLGAGVSYNEQFF,TGTGCCTGGAGTGGACTTGGGGCGGGAGTGTCCTACAATGAGCAGTTCTTC
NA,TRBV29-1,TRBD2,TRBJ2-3,CSGGLVSTDTQYF,TGCAGCGGTGGACTAGTCTCCACAGATACGCAGTATTTT
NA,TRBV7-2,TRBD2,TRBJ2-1,CASSFGPASGGYNEQFF,TGTGCCAGCAGCTTCGGACCCGCTAGCGGGGGGTACAATGAGCAGTTCTTC
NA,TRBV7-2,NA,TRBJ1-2,CASSPLGRASFYGYTF,TGTGCCAGCAGCCCCCTTGGCAGGGCGTCGTTCTATGGCTACACCTTC
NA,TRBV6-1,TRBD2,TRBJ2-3,CASSERSSGGHSGTQYF,TGTGCCAGCAGTGAAAGGTCTAGCGGGGGCCATTCAGGTACGCAGTATTTT
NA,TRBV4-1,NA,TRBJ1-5,CASSQDGAGGNQPQHF,TGCGCCAGCAGCCAAGATGGGGCAGGGGGCAATCAGCCCCAGCATTTT
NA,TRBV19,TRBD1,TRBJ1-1,CASSTGGQGRTEAFF,TGTGCCAGTAGTACCGGAGGACAGGGGAGGACTGAAGCTTTCTTT
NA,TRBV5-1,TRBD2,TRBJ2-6,CASSAPTSGGVGANVLTF,TGCGCCAGCAGCGCCCCTACTAGCGGGGGGGTGGGGGCCAACGTCCTGACTTTC
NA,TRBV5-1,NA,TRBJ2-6,CASSLGGAGANVLTF,TGCGCCAGCAGCTTGGGGGGAGCTGGGGCCAACGTCCTGACTTTC
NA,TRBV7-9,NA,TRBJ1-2,CASSLGVRDYGYTF,TGTGCCAGCAGCTTAGGGGTCAGGGACTATGGCTACACCTTC
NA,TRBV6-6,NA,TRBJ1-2,CASTPGYGYTF,TGTGCCAGCACCCCAGGGTATGGCTACACCTTC
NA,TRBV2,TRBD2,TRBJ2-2,CASRLSGTSFLANTGELFF,TGTGCCAGCAGACTTTCCGGGACTAGCTTTCTCGCGAACACCGGGGAGCTGTTTTTT
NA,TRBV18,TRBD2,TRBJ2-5,CASSPGGGHQETQYF,TGTGCCAGCTCACCAGGGGGAGGGCACCAAGAGACCCAGTACTTC
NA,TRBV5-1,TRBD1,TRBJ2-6,CASSRDRESGANVLTF,TGCGCCAGCAGCCGGGACAGAGAGTCTGGGGCCAACGTCCTGACTTTC
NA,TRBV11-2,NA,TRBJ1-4,CASSITGTGKLFF,TGTGCCAGCAGTATTACAGGGACCGGAAAACTGTTTTTT
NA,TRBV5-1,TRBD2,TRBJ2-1,CASSLRASGTLNNEQFF,TGCGCCAGCAGCTTAAGGGCTAGCGGGACCCTCAACAATGAGCAGTTCTTC
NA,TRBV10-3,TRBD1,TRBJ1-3,CAIRKVDRGTGNTIYF,TGTGCCATCAGGAAAGTGGACAGGGGCACTGGAAACACCATATATTTT
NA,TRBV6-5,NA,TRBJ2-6,CASSYSTSSGANVLTF,TGTGCCAGCAGTTACTCGACAAGCTCTGGGGCCAACGTCCTGACTTTC
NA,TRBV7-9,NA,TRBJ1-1,CASSPPYTEAFF,TGTGCCAGCAGCCCCCCATACACTGAAGCTTTCTTT
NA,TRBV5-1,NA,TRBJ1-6,CASSLVGGPLHF,TGCGCCAGCAGCTTGGTCGGGGGACCCCTCCACTTT
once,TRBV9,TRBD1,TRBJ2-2,CASSVGDRVITGELFF,TGTGCCAGCAGCGTAGGGGACAGGGTAATCACCGGGGAGCTGTTTTTT
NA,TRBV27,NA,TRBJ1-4,CASSLYNRVGEKLFF,TGTGCCAGCAGTTTATATAACAGGGTGGGCGAAAAACTGTTTTTT
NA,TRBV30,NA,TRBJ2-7,CALKTPVSYEQYF,TGTGCCTTGAAGACACCCGTTTCCTACGAGCAGTACTTC
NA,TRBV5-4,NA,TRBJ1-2,CASSLVGYGYTF,TGTGCCAGCAGCTTGGTCGGGTATGGCTACACCTTC
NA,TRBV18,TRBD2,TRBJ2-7,CASSQRLTSGGVRRYEQYF,TGTGCCAGCTCTCAAAGACTGACTAGCGGGGGGGTACGGAGGTACGAGCAGTACTTC